Presented here are 29 T cell receptor beta chains from one specimen sequenced in a study of T cell responses to AZD1222 COVID-19 vaccine. TCRdb's table, derived via immunoSEQ multiplex PCR, lists solely in-frame clones and lacks some. This sample has about 140,000 clones, with around 90% found just once. Sequences were derived from peripheral blood, sampled 28 days after the second dose of the MenACWY control vaccine. These receptors all come from an adult who received the MenACWY meningococcal vaccine as a control.

The chain joins TRBV5-8 to TRBJ1-5; D unresolved. This CDR3 is 12 amino acids long. V lost 5 bases and J 8 bases, leaving 11 bases between the germline ends. CDR1 is SGHTS, CDR2 YDEGEE, per germline. The CDR3 region is CASRNPREPQHF. CDR3 bases: TGTGCCAGCAGGAACCCGAGGGAGCCCCAGCATTTT.

In DNA form, the CDR3 reads TGCGCCAGCAATAATGGCGGGGGCCATGGAGCCTACGAGCAGTACTTC. Protein sequence: CASNNGGGHGAYEQYF. This chain uses TRBV5-1 with TRBJ2-7, with D possibly being TRBD2 (7 bases). V was shortened by 6 bases and J by 2 bases, with 21 bases between the two germline ends. This CDR3 has 16 amino acids. From germline, CDR1 is SGHRS and CDR2 YFSETQ.

The genes are TRBV18 and TRBJ1-5; D gene ambiguous. The CDR3 sequence is 13 residues long. The germline V gene encodes CDR1 KGHSH and CDR2 LQKENI. Trimming took 5 bases from V and 3 from J, leaving 8 bases between them. Here the CDR3 reads CASSGQYNQPQHF. CDR3 in DNA: TGTGCCAGCTCAGGTCAGTACAATCAGCCCCAGCATTTT.

The CDR3 sequence: CASSYWSEREPDGTQYF. The DNA of the CDR3 is TGTGCCAGCAGTTACTGGAGCGAGCGGGAGCCCGATGGGACCCAGTACTTC. The chain recombines TRBV6-2 or TRBV6-3 with TRBJ2-5; TRBD2 agrees at 8 bases. CDR3 length: 17 residues. Per the germline V gene, CDR1 is MNHEY and CDR2 is SVGEGT. V gave up 1 base and J gave up 7 bases; unmatched junction bases: 14.

This chain connects TRBV4-2 to TRBJ2-5, with 7 bases aligning to TRBD2. With 1 base clipped from V and 2 bases from J, the junction kept 4 bases outside the gene matches. The CDR3 sequence is 15 residues long. CDR1 and CDR2 (germline): LGHNA, YNFKEQ. This chain's CDR3 is CASSQVTSVQETQYF. CDR3 nucleotide sequence: TGTGCCAGCAGCCAAGTTACTAGCGTACAAGAGACCCAGTACTTC.

The gene calls are TRBV7-9 and TRBJ1-3; the D is unclear. Between the trimmed V and J ends, which lost 8 bases and 2 bases, there was a span of 13 bases. Germline V gives CDR1 SEHNR, CDR2 FQNEAQ (reference sequence). The length of the CDR3 is 14 residues. The CDR3 DNA reads as TGTGCCAGCGGGGTTTTTACAGCTGGAAACACCATATATTTT. Translation: CASGVFTAGNTIYF.

The chain recombines TRBV25-1 with TRBJ1-2; possible D gene TRBD1, 5 bases. Trimming pared 7 bases from V and 6 bases from J, leaving 15 bases between. Germline CDR1 reads MGHDK; CDR2 reads SYGVNS. The CDR3 covers 13 residues. The CDR3 here is CASTGTPRDGYTF. The CDR3 coding sequence is TGTGCCAGCACAGGGACCCCCCGAGATGGCTACACCTTC.

This clone showed up just a few times. This chain uses TRBV15 with TRBJ1-1, with no clear D. The V end was cut by 0 bases, the J end by 5 bases, with 10 bases between. Germline loops: CDR1 LNHNV, CDR2 YYDKDF (reference sequence). The CDR3 is 14 residues long. The CDR3 DNA is TGTGCCACCAGCAGAGAACCCTCGTTGACTGAAGCTTTCTTT. This translates into CATSREPSLTEAFF.

In its sample, this clone was seen once. The J gene is TRBJ2-7, the V gene TRBV5-6; 8 nucleotides agree with TRBD2. The germline gives CDR1 SGHDT, CDR2 YYEEEE. This CDR3 comprises 15 residues. V was clipped by 1 base and J by 2 bases; unmatched bases: 5. CDR3 sequence reads: CASSLSAREAYEQYF. The DNA of the CDR3 is TGTGCCAGCAGCTTGTCTGCGCGGGAGGCCTACGAGCAGTACTTC.

The chain uses TRBV13 and TRBJ1-1, with D hard to call. Germline lookup yields CDR1 PRHDT and CDR2 FYEKMQ (reference sequence). Between the trimmed V and J ends, which lost 5 bases and 0 bases, there was a span of 10 bases. This CDR3 region has 14 residues. CDR3: CASSLRGMNTEAFF. In DNA form, the CDR3 reads TGTGCCAGCAGCCTTCGGGGTATGAACACTGAAGCTTTCTTT.

This chain links TRBV7-3 with TRBJ1-1; D not certain. The V gene's germline CDR1 is SGHTA and CDR2 FQGTGA. V gave up 4 bases and J gave up 1 base, with 13 bases separating them. This CDR3 spans 15 amino acids. The CDR3 DNA reads TGTGCCAGCAGCTCCGCTGTGCGTCCGAACACTGAAGCTTTCTTT. This gives the protein CASSSAVRPNTEAFF.

V gene TRBV6-5 combines with J gene TRBJ2-7, with D tentatively TRBD2 (5 bases). The V end lost 6 bases, the J end lost 7 bases, and 22 bases lay between the germline ends. CDR1 and CDR2 from the germline V gene are MNHEY and SVGAGI. This CDR3 region has 15 residues. CDR3 sequence (DNA): TGTGCCAGCAGCCGCGGGCTAGACTCGAAATGGGAGCAGTACTTC. It translates to CASSRGLDSKWEQYF.

V gene TRBV12-3 or TRBV12-4 combines with J gene TRBJ1-6; D is uncertain. Trimming removed 3 bases at V and 7 bases at J, with 4 bases between. The CDR3 contains 12 residues. The chain's CDR3 is CASSFQNSPLHF. For the CDR3, the DNA is TGTGCCAGCAGTTTTCAAAATTCACCCCTCCACTTT.

The CDR3 DNA follows: TGTGCCACGGAGGGGTCGGAGAGAGCTTTCTTT. It translates to CATEGSERAFF. This chain joins TRBV28 and TRBJ1-1, with D perhaps matching TRBD1 (5 bases). V lost 10 bases and J 10 bases, leaving 16 bases between the germline ends. This CDR3 is 11 amino acids long. In germline, CDR1 is MDHEN, CDR2 SYDVKM.

The chain recombines TRBV5-1 with TRBJ2-7, with TRBD1 matching 9 bases. The trim removed 3 bases at V and 1 base at J, leaving 8 bases unmatched. Germline V CDR1 and CDR2: SGHRS, YFSETQ. CDR3 length equals 16 residues. CDR3 in amino acids: CASSSPGTGTSYEQYF. CDR3 DNA sequence: TGCGCCAGCAGCTCCCCCGGGACAGGGACTTCCTACGAGCAGTACTTC.

The chain is built from TRBV6-5 and TRBJ1-3; D unresolved. The CDR3 length is 15 residues. V lost 4 bases, J lost 0 bases, and 10 bases lay in between. In germline, CDR1 is MNHEY, CDR2 SVGAGI. DNA of the CDR3: TGTGCCAGCAGTTTACAACCGAGCTCTGGAAACACCATATATTTT. It codes for CASSLQPSSGNTIYF.

V gene TRBV25-1 combines with J gene TRBJ1-4, with 7 bases lining up with TRBD1. This CDR3 has 14 residues. With 2 bases clipped from V and 8 bases from J, the junction kept 5 bases outside the gene matches. Germline-derived CDR1 and CDR2 are MGHDK and SYGVNS. This chain's CDR3 is CASSETGDREKLFF. The CDR3 DNA sequence: TGTGCCAGCAGTGAAACAGGGGATCGAGAAAAACTGTTTTTT.

The chain couples TRBV7-2 to TRBJ2-7; 7 positions agree with TRBD1. This CDR3 has 13 amino acids. Losses at the gene ends were 5 bases for V and 6 bases for J; bases not matched to a gene: 7. Germline CDR1 reads SGHTA; CDR2 reads FQGNSA. CDR3 amino acids: CASSRTGALEQYF. CDR3 sequence (DNA): TGTGCCAGCAGCCGCACAGGGGCCCTCGAGCAGTACTTC.

V usage is TRBV14 and J usage is TRBJ2-3; 8 nucleotides match TRBD2. The junction had 2 bases not matched to a gene; V was cut back by 0 bases and J by 6 bases. The length of the CDR3 is 14 residues. Germline V CDR1 and CDR2: SGHDN, FVKESK. CDR3 sequence reads: CASSQERGADTQYF. The CDR3, as DNA: TGTGCCAGCAGCCAAGAGCGGGGGGCCGATACGCAGTATTTT.

The chain couples TRBV3-1 (or the pseudogene TRBV3-2) to TRBJ2-3; D may be TRBD1 (6 bases). V was pared by 3 bases and J by 7 bases, with 8 bases between. Germline V gene lookup returns CDR1 LGHDT and CDR2 YNNKEL (reference sequence). The CDR3 spans 12 residues. The CDR3 nucleotides are TGTGCCAGCAGCCACAGGGGAAATACGCAGTATTTT. It translates to CASSHRGNTQYF.

V is TRBV1 and J is TRBJ1-1; the table calls TRBD1, which could not be checked here. TRBV1 is labeled a pseudogene. The CDR3 length is 15 residues. CDR3 coding DNA: TGCACCAGCAGCCAAGGCGACAGGGGGAACACTGAAGCTTTCTTT. Translated: CTSSQGDRGNTEAFF.

This clone was observed a few times. The chain joins TRBV9 to TRBJ1-3; the D is unclear. The V end lost 0 bases, the J end lost 3 bases, and 7 bases lay between the germline ends. Per the germline V gene, CDR1 is SGDLS and CDR2 is YYNGEE. This CDR3 spans 14 amino acids. The CDR3 region is CASSVVEDGNTIYF. CDR3 nucleotides: TGTGCCAGCAGCGTAGTTGAGGATGGAAACACCATATATTTT.

The rearrangement links TRBV4-3 to TRBJ1-3, with TRBD1 as a possible D gene (6 bases). V was trimmed by 2 bases and J by 3 bases, leaving 11 bases between them. The germline CDR1 and CDR2 sequences are LGHNA and YSLEER. The CDR3 covers 15 residues. CDR3: CASSQRGQLGNTIYF. The CDR3 DNA is TGCGCCAGCAGCCAACGCGGACAGCTTGGAAACACCATATATTTT.

This sequence joins TRBV7-2 and TRBJ2-7, with TRBD1 identical over 7 bases. V dropped 2 bases and J dropped 5; count of bases not matched to a gene: 6. The CDR3 has 14 residues. The germline V gene has CDR1 SGHTA and CDR2 FQGNSA. In DNA, the CDR3 is TGTGCCAGCAGCTTAATAAGACAGGGCCACGAGCAGTACTTC. This codes for CASSLIRQGHEQYF.

The gene calls are TRBV6-5 and TRBJ1-5, with unresolved D. V lost 6 bases and J 3 bases, leaving 12 bases between the germline ends. Per the germline V gene, CDR1 is MNHEY and CDR2 is SVGAGI. This CDR3 spans 14 amino acids. CDR3 in amino acids: CASRGRANNQPQHF. For the CDR3, the DNA is TGTGCCAGCAGGGGAAGGGCGAACAATCAGCCCCAGCATTTT.

The chain links TRBV4-3 to TRBJ1-2, with D possibly matching TRBD1 (6 bases). CDR3 length: 15 amino acids. The germline V gene has CDR1 LGHNA and CDR2 YSLEER. With 1 base removed from V and 2 bases from J, the gap between germline ends came to 11 bases. CDR3 sequence reads: CASSQGQAKNYGYTF. The CDR3 nucleotides read TGCGCCAGCAGCCAAGGACAGGCGAAGAACTATGGCTACACCTTC.

The rearrangement uses TRBV7-2 and TRBJ1-1; 8 bases agree with TRBD1. Germline V gene sequence: CDR1 SGHTA, CDR2 FQGNSA. The CDR3 has 15 residues. V dropped 6 bases and J dropped 10; count of bases not matched to a gene: 16. CDR3 in amino acids: CASRLGTGGVRGAFF. CDR3 DNA sequence: TGTGCCAGCAGACTGGGTACAGGGGGTGTTAGGGGAGCTTTCTTT.

This clone appeared once. The rearrangement links TRBV3-1 (or the pseudogene TRBV3-2) to TRBJ2-3; D call uncertain. This CDR3 has 13 residues. CDR1 is LGHDT, CDR2 YNNKEL, per germline (reference sequence). V was clipped by 0 bases and J by 6 bases, with 7 bases between them. CDR3 residues: CASSQEMRDTQYF. For the CDR3, the DNA is TGTGCCAGCAGCCAAGAAATGAGGGATACGCAGTATTTT.

For the CDR3, the DNA is TGTGCCAGTAGTATGCAACAGGACTATGGCTACACCTTC. Amino acids: CASSMQQDYGYTF. This sequence joins TRBV19 and TRBJ1-2; tentatively, D is TRBD1 (5 bases). CDR1 and CDR2 (germline): LNHDA, SQIVND (reference sequence). The CDR3 contains 13 residues. V was pared by 3 bases and J by 3 bases, with 8 bases between.